This TCR beta chain derives from a study of blood T cells in healthy people across ages (dated by TCRdb to between 2014 and 2016). Notes on the research overall: In model experiments, template switching captured about one uniquely barcoded TCR beta cDNA molecule for every two T cells. Age-related changes in TCR beta repertoire diversity were measured in the study by deep sequencing normalized with unique cDNA molecular identifiers. The donors were divided into four age groups: young (average around 17 years), middle-aged (about 40), aged (roughly 66) and long-lived (roughly 82). To avoid experimental bias, donors of different ages were distributed randomly across sequencing lanes. Using the same blood draw, the study looked at two additional independent replicas of 1 million unique cDNA reads for two donors, one aged 18 to 30 and the other aged 80 or older.

The protocol used for the library was 5' RACE. A second PCR of about 6 to 12 cycles was run with a J-beta primer mix and a sample-barcoded 5' primer. Each TCR beta cDNA molecule received a unique molecular identifier from a template-switch 5' adaptor carrying 12 random nucleotides. At least 3 million CDR3-containing paired-end reads were obtained from each sample. The Mint cDNA synthesis kit, primed by a TRBC-specific oligonucleotide, was used to synthesize first-strand cDNA from all RNA. Following uracil-DNA glycosylase treatment, all cDNA underwent a first 18-cycle PCR with the universal primers M1SS and BC2_uni_R. The paper's processing steps were these. Normalization of each sample was performed by random selection of 1 million high-quality reads, each carrying a distinct molecular identifier. Reads with shared molecular identifiers were discarded instead of being binned into consensus sequences. MiTCR, with a Q25 quality threshold and the strictest error-elimination algorithm, was used for CDR3 identification, clonotype clustering and error correction. A nonparametric unseen species model with Euler transformation was used to estimate lower-bound total TCR beta diversity. In TCRdb, the public reads were trimmed at Q25 with fastp and aligned with MiXCR, with productive beta chains retained. CDR3 protein sequences are deduplicated, and each keeps its most common genes and DNA. TCRdb, not the authors, supplied the V and J calls. The sample yields around 1,900,000 distinct CDR3 sequences; 30% to 40% were counted once. The leading ten clones occupy roughly 23% of the sample.

From its cysteine to its phenylalanine, the CDR3 spans 15 amino acids. The retained sequence is limited to the CDR3, 45 bases, with the frame set at the first base. The CDR1 and CDR2 encoded by the germline V gene are KGHDR and SFDVKD. V loses 4 bases, J loses 5 bases, and the germline ends lie 17 bases apart. As regards this clonotype: Its antigen has not been determined. Base-call qualities are not available, and no considerably larger clone is one nucleotide away.

Study-wide findings and limitations: Compared with the aged group, the long-lived group had more naive CD4+ T cells, fewer expanded clones and increased TCR diversity, a pattern suggesting age selection. Donor CMV infection status was unknown, potentially confounding age-related changes in expanded clonotypes. Because profiling used bulk unsorted PBMCs, naive and antigen-experienced compartments could not be compared conclusively. There was a strong correlation between observed TCR beta diversity and the percentage of naive T cells measured by flow cytometry. Total diversity estimates from one million sequenced T cells were considered lower bounds and underestimates. Observed TCR beta diversity per million T cells fell roughly linearly with age, and a significant reduction was already apparent by age about 38.

The donors were some 36 Caucasian individuals from Russia, aged roughly 6 to 100 years, who were systemically healthy. Each donor gave 9 to 10 milliliters of peripheral blood, collected into EDTA-treated Vacutainer tubes. Ficoll-Paque density-gradient centrifugation was used to isolate PBMCs, with at least 6 million per sample. Total RNA was extracted from PBMCs with Trizol reagent, with at least 6 micrograms obtained per sample. For every donor, flow cytometry on a PBMC aliquot measured the percentage of naive CD45RAhigh/CD27high T cells. The source material was blood. Recombination connected TRBV24-1 to TRBJ2-7; TRBD1 might be the D gene, on 6 matching bases. This clonotype was sampled from a human donor in good health. The nucleotide sequence is given as TGTGCCACCAGTGACCCCAGGGGAAGCGGTAACGAGCAGTACTTC. The translation is CATSDPRGSGNEQYF.